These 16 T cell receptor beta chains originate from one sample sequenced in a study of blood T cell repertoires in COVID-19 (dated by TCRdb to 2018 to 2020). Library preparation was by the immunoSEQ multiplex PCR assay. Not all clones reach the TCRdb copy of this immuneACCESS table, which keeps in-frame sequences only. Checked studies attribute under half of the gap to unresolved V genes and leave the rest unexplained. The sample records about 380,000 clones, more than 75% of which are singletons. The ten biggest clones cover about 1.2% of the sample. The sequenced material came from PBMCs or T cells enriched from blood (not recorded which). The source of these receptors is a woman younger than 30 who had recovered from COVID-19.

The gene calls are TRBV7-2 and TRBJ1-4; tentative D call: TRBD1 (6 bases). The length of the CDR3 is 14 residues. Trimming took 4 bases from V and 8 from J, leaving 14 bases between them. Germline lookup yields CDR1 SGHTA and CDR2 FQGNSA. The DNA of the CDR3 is TGTGCCAGCAGCTCCTCAGGGGTAGGAGAAAAACTGTTTTTT. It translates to CASSSSGVGEKLFF.

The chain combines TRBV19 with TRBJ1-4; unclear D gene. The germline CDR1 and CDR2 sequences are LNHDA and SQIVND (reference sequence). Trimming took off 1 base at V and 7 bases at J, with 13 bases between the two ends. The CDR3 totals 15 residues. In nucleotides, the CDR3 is TGTGCCAGTAGTATAGGGCGGTCCCCCAGTGAAAAACTGTTTTTT. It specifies CASSIGRSPSEKLFF.

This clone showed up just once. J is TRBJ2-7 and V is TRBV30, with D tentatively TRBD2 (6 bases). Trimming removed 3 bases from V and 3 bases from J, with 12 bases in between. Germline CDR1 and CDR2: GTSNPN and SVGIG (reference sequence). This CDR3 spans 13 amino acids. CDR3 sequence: CAWRGGAGYEQYF. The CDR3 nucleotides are TGTGCCTGGAGGGGGGGTGCGGGCTACGAGCAGTACTTC.

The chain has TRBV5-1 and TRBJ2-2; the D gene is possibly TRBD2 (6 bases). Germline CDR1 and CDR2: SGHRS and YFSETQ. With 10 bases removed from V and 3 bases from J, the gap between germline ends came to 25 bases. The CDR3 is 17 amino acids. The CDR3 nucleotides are TGCGCCGCCCAGGCCTTACCCGGAGGAGGGGACACCGGGGAGCTGTTTTTT. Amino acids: CAAQALPGGGDTGELFF.

The CDR3 here is CASSITYTEAFF. The CDR3 nucleotides read TGTGCCAGCAGTATAACTTACACTGAAGCTTTCTTT. The chain has TRBV28 and TRBJ1-1; D is ambiguous. CDR3 length: 12 amino acids. Per the germline V gene, CDR1 is MDHEN and CDR2 is SYDVKM. Trimming removed 5 bases from V and 3 bases from J, with 7 bases in between.

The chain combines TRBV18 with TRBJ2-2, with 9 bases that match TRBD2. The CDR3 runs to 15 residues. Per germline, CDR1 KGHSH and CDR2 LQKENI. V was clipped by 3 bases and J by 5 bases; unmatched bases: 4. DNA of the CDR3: TGTGCCAGCTCACCCGTAGCGGGGGTGACCGGGGAGCTGTTTTTT. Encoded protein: CASSPVAGVTGELFF.

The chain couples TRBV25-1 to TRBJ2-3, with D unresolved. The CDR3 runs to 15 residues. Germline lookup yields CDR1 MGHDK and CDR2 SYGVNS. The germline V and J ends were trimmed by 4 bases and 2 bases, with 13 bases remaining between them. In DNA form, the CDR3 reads TGTGCCAGCAGTGGATTAAGCACCCTCACAGATACGCAGTATTTT. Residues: CASSGLSTLTDTQYF.

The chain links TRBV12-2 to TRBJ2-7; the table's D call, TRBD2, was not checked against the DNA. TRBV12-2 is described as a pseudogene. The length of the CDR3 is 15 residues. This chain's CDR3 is CASRAEIADFYEQYF. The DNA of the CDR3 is TGTGCAAGTCGCGCGGAGATAGCGGACTTTTACGAGCAGTACTTC.

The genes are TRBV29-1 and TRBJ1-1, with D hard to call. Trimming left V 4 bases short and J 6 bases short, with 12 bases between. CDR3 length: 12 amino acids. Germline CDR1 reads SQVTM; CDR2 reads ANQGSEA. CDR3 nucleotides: TGCAGCGTTGGAGGCATGTCGGCTGAAGCTTTCTTT. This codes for CSVGGMSAEAFF. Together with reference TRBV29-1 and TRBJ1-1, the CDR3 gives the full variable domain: SAVISQKPSRDICQRGTSLTIQCQVDSQVTMMFWYRQQPGQSLTLIATANQGSEATYESGFVIDKFPISRPNLTFSTLTVSNMSPEDSSIYLCSVGGMSAEAFFGQGTRLTVV.

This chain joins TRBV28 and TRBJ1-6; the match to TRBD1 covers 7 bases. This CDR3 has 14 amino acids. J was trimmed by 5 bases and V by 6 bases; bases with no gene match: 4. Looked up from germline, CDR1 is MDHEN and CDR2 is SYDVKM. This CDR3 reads CASRPGTDNSPLHF. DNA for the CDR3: TGTGCCAGCAGACCCGGGACAGATAATTCACCCCTCCACTTT.

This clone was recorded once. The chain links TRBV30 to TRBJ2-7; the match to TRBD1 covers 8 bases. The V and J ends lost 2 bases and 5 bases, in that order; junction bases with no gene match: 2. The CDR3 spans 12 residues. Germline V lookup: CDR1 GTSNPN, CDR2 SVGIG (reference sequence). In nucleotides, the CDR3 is TGTGCCTGGAGTTGGACAGGGAACGAGCAGTACTTC. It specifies CAWSWTGNEQYF.

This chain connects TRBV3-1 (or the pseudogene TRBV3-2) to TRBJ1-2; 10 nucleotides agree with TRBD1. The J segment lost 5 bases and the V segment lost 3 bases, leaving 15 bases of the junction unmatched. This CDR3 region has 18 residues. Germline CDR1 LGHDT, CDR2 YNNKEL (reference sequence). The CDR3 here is CASSHQPGGGQGIYGYTF. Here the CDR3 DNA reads TGTGCCAGCAGCCACCAACCCGGCGGGGGACAGGGGATTTATGGCTACACCTTC.

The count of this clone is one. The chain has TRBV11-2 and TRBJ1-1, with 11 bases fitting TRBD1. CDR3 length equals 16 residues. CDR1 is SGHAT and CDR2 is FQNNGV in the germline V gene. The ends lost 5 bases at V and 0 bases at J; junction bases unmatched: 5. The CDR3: CASSSGQGALNTEAFF. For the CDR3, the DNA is TGTGCCAGCAGCAGCGGACAGGGGGCGTTGAACACTGAAGCTTTCTTT.

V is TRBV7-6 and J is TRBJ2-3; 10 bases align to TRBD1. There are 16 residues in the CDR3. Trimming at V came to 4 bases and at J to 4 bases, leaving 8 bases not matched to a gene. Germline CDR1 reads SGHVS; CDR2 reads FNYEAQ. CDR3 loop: CASSSQTGGKADTQYF. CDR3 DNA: TGTGCCAGCAGCTCCCAGACAGGGGGCAAGGCAGATACGCAGTATTTT. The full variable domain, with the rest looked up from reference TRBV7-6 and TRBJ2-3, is GAGVSQSPRYKVTKRGQDVALRCDPISGHVSLYWYRQALGQGPEFLTYFNYEAQQDKSGLPNDRFSAERPEGSISTLTIQRTEQRDSAMYRCASSSQTGGKADTQYFGPGTRLTVL.

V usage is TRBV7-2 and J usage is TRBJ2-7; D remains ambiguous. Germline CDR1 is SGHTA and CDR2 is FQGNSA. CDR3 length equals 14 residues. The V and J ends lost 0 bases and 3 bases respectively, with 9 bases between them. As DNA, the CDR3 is TGTGCCAGCAGCTTAGCGCTGTCAGTCTACGAGCAGTACTTC. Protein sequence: CASSLALSVYEQYF.

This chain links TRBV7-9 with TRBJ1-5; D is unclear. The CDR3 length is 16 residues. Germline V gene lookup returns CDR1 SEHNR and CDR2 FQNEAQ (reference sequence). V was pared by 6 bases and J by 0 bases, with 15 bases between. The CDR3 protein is CASSSGPYDSNQPQHF. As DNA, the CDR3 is TGTGCCAGCAGTAGCGGTCCCTATGATAGCAATCAGCCCCAGCATTTT.